The next 20 T cell receptor beta chains were all read from a single sample in a study of T cell repertoires in cytomegalovirus infection. The antigens these receptors bind are not known. TCRdb re-called the reads through MiXCR, storing one row per CDR3 protein. The table records 650,000 to 900,000 distinct CDR3 sequences, 25% to 35% of them present only once. This sample comprised cultured CD8+ T cells from PBMCs, obtained from culture after CMV antigen stimulation. Source of these receptors: a human donor in good health (CMV status not recorded). Some clones in this sample may be carry-over from other donors' samples.

The chain joins TRBV11-1 to TRBJ2-7; TRBD1 is a possible D gene (6 bases). The V end was cut by 1 base, the J end by 2 bases, with 9 bases between. The CDR3 runs 14 residues. Germline values: CDR1 SGHAT, CDR2 FQDESV (reference sequence). The CDR3 coding sequence is TGTGCCAGCAGCTTAGATACAGGGACCTACGAGCAGTACGTC. Its protein product is CASSLDTGTYEQYV.

A note on this clonotype: Germline is not matched at one junction end, which may reflect a read error. The chain recombines TRBV24-1 with TRBJ1-1; the D is unclear. Germline V lookup: CDR1 KGHDR, CDR2 SFDVKD. This CDR3 has 13 amino acids. CDR3 protein: CAPSDTRNTEAFF. DNA for the CDR3: TGTGCCCCCAGTGATACAAGGAACACTGAAGCTTTCTTT.

This sequence joins TRBV20-1 and TRBJ2-2; D is perhaps TRBD1 (6 bases). V was cut by 6 bases and J by 2 bases, with 13 bases left in between. The CDR3 contains 14 residues. CDR1 and CDR2 from the germline V gene are DFQATT and SNEGSKA (reference sequence). The CDR3 bases are TGCAGTGCGTCGGACAGACCTAACACCGGGGAGCTGTTTTTT. Its protein is CSASDRPNTGELFF.

This clonotype was counted many times. V usage is TRBV7-6 and J usage is TRBJ2-3, with D perhaps given as TRBD1 or TRBD2 (5 bases each). The CDR3 consists of 15 residues. V lost 3 bases and J lost 1, with 11 bases in between. Germline V gene data show CDR1 as SGHVS and CDR2 as FNYEAQ. The CDR3 here is CASSFSGTRTDTQYF. The CDR3 DNA reads TGTGCCAGCAGCTTCTCCGGGACCCGCACAGATACGCAGTATTTT.

V gene TRBV2 combines with J gene TRBJ1-5; D call uncertain. V lost 2 bases and J 0 bases, leaving 14 bases between the germline ends. Germline values: CDR1 SNHLY, CDR2 FYNNEI. The CDR3 runs to 17 residues. This CDR3 is CASSETRGLLSNQPQHF. The CDR3 DNA follows: TGTGCCAGCAGTGAAACAAGAGGACTGCTTAGCAATCAGCCCCAGCATTTT.

The genes are TRBV27 and TRBJ2-7, with D unresolved. Trimming removed 4 bases at V and 2 bases at J, with 9 bases between. Per germline, CDR1 MNHEY and CDR2 SMNVEV (reference sequence). The CDR3 has 13 amino acids. The DNA for the CDR3 is TGTGCCAGCAGTTGGCAGGCGACCTACGAGCAGTACTTC. Protein sequence: CASSWQATYEQYF.

The rearrangement uses TRBV27 and TRBJ1-2, with a weak D call TRBD1 (6 bases). V gave up 3 bases and J gave up 2 bases, with 13 bases separating them. Germline CDR1 MNHEY, CDR2 SMNVEV (reference sequence). The CDR3 contains 15 residues. The CDR3 protein is CASSFWGGANYGYTF. CDR3 bases: TGTGCCAGCAGTTTCTGGGGGGGCGCGAACTATGGCTACACCTTC.

The chain uses TRBV27 and TRBJ2-3; a weak D match, TRBD1 (5 bases). V lost 4 bases and J 2 bases, leaving 13 bases between the germline ends. The CDR3 runs to 15 residues. Looked up from germline, CDR1 is MNHEY and CDR2 is SMNVEV (reference sequence). Written as DNA, the CDR3 is TGTGCCAGCAGTTCCCTTTCGACAGTCACAGATACGCAGTATTTT. It translates to CASSSLSTVTDTQYF.

This clonotype was seen repeatedly, ten times or more. The chain recombines TRBV7-3 with TRBJ2-6; possible D gene TRBD1, 6 bases. Germline loops: CDR1 SGHTA, CDR2 FQGTGA. The CDR3 contains 14 residues. V gave up 5 bases and J gave up 4 bases, with 9 bases separating them. The CDR3 DNA reads TGTGCCAGCAGCCCAGGGGCCGGGGCCAACGTCCTGACTTTC. Protein: CASSPGAGANVLTF.

The chain employs TRBV6-1 and TRBJ2-1, with 9 nucleotides matching TRBD1. Trimming took 2 bases from V and 6 from J; bases not matched to a gene: 5. Germline CDR1 MNHNS, CDR2 SASEGT. The CDR3 loop spans 15 amino acids. The CDR3 loop is CASSERWTGVNEQFF. CDR3 in DNA: TGTGCCAGCAGTGAAAGGTGGACAGGGGTCAATGAGCAGTTCTTC.

This sequence joins TRBV5-6 and TRBJ1-5; the D gene is possibly TRBD1 (5 bases). This CDR3 has 16 residues. Trimming left V 4 bases short and J 0 bases short, with 14 bases between. Germline-derived CDR1 and CDR2 are SGHDT and YYEEEE. CDR3 region: CASSRGRIRSNQPQHF. The CDR3 DNA is TGTGCCAGCAGCCGGGGACGGATCCGTAGCAATCAGCCCCAGCATTTT. Full variable domain (rest looked up from reference TRBV5-6 and TRBJ1-5): DAGVTQSPTHLIKTRGQQVTLRCSPKSGHDTVSWYQQALGQGPQFIFQYYEEEERQRGNFPDRFSGHQFPNYSSELNVNALLLGDSALYLCASSRGRIRSNQPQHFGDGTRLSIL.

This clonotype was found a few times. J is TRBJ2-7 and V is TRBV4-1; possible D gene TRBD1, 6 bases. The CDR3 runs to 16 residues. CDR1 and CDR2 (germline): MGHRA, YSYEKL. The V gene lost 0 bases and the J gene lost 3 bases, with 15 bases spanning the gap. The CDR3 DNA is TGCGCCAGCAGCCAAGACAGACAGGAGATGTACTACGAGCAGTACTTC. This translates into CASSQDRQEMYYEQYF.

This clonotype was recorded many times. The CDR3 protein is CASSSGLAGARYNEQFF. CDR3 in DNA: TGTGCCAGCAGCTCAGGACTAGCGGGGGCACGTTACAATGAGCAGTTCTTC. The rearrangement links TRBV7-2 to TRBJ2-1; TRBD2 matches 13 bases. V was pared by 4 bases and J by 4 bases, with 7 bases of the junction left unmatched. CDR3 length: 17 residues. Germline V CDR1 and CDR2: SGHTA, FQGNSA.

There are many counts of this clonotype. The rearrangement joins TRBV2 to TRBJ1-2; D call uncertain. Germline assignment: CDR1 SNHLY and CDR2 FYNNEI. The CDR3 consists of 15 residues. V was clipped by 4 bases and J by 5 bases, with 17 bases between them. CDR3 residues: CASSVSPSIGYGYTF. In DNA, the CDR3 is TGTGCCAGCAGTGTCTCCCCCTCGATTGGGTATGGCTACACCTTC.

In this sample, this clonotype turned up once. This chain uses TRBV28 with TRBJ2-1; 8 bases line up with TRBD1. With V trimmed by 7 bases and J by 1 base, 6 bases remained unmatched. Germline CDR1 MDHEN, CDR2 SYDVKM. CDR3 length equals 15 residues. The CDR3 bases are TGTGCCAGCAATCCCCGGACAGGGTCCTACAATGAGCAGTTCTTC. It translates to CASNPRTGSYNEQFF.

This clonotype was recorded a few times. The chain is built from TRBV19 and TRBJ1-1, with 11 bases lining up with TRBD1. J was trimmed by 5 bases and V by 3 bases; bases with no gene match: 11. CDR3 length: 17 residues. Looked up from germline, CDR1 is LNHDA and CDR2 is SQIVND (reference sequence). The CDR3 sequence is CASSIVVGDRGKTEAFF. The DNA of the CDR3 is TGTGCCAGTAGTATTGTGGTTGGGGACAGGGGGAAGACTGAAGCTTTCTTT.

This clonotype was found a few times. The J gene is TRBJ1-1, the V gene TRBV6-5; TRBD1 agrees at 10 bases. Germline V gene lookup returns CDR1 MNHEY and CDR2 SVGAGI. This CDR3 is built from 17 residues. Unmatched junction bases numbered 4, after V lost 0 bases and J lost 0 bases. In nucleotides, the CDR3 is TGTGCCAGCAGTTACTCTGGGACAGGGGTCTTGAACACTGAAGCTTTCTTT. This encodes CASSYSGTGVLNTEAFF.

The chain combines TRBV27 with TRBJ1-6; 7 bases agree with TRBD1. V lost 5 bases and J lost 8; bases outside the gene matches: 9. Per germline, CDR1 MNHEY and CDR2 SMNVEV (reference sequence). The CDR3 is 15 amino acids. CDR3 DNA: TGTGCCAGCAGTCCACAGGGGTCTCAACATTCACCCCTCCACTTT. The encoded protein is CASSPQGSQHSPLHF.

V and J are TRBV7-4 and TRBJ2-7; D is ambiguous. CDR3 length: 11 amino acids. Per the germline V gene, CDR1 is SGHVT and CDR2 is SQSDAQ. V was shortened by 5 bases and J by 4 bases, with 6 bases between the two germline ends. Here the CDR3 DNA reads TGTGCCAGCAGCCAAGCGTACGAGCAGTACGTC. Translating it yields CASSQAYEQYV.

This clonotype was counted between two and nine times. The V and J genes are TRBV4-2 and TRBJ1-1; D remains unclear. This CDR3 has 12 residues. Germline assignment: CDR1 LGHNA and CDR2 YNFKEQ. The ends were cut back, 0 bases at V and 3 bases at J, with 2 bases in the middle. This chain's CDR3 is CASSQEDTEAFF. CDR3 nucleotide sequence: TGTGCCAGCAGCCAAGAGGACACTGAAGCTTTCTTT.